Reported below is one T cell receptor (beta chain). The target antigen is unknown. The sample comes from a study of cytomegalovirus exposure and HLA in healthy donors. Study in general: Unique TCRs numbering approximately 81 million, obtained from HLA-typed donors, made up an early data release. Overall study results and limits: According to reports, the classifier identified cytomegalovirus status with high specificity and sensitivity. Presence/absence analyses rested on an assumption that sequencing depth was roughly uniform across donors.

PCR was performed using 60 Vbeta and 13 Jbeta primers. Assay used: immunoSEQ multiplex PCR; TCRdb lists only in-frame clones, some missing. The sample has 150,000 to 200,000 clones; just over 70% are singletons. The germline gives CDR1 SGHRS, CDR2 YFSETQ. CDR3 length: 14 amino acids. The chain couples TRBV5-1 to TRBJ2-5; 7 bases are shared with TRBD1. Near its end, the DNA agrees better with TRBJ2-7, so the J call may be wrong. The sequencing input was PBMCs. The sequence was obtained from a human donor in good health. The CDR3: CASSPGTARGEQYF. The DNA for the CDR3 is TGCGCCAGCAGCCCCGGGACAGCACGGGGCGAGCAGTACTTC.